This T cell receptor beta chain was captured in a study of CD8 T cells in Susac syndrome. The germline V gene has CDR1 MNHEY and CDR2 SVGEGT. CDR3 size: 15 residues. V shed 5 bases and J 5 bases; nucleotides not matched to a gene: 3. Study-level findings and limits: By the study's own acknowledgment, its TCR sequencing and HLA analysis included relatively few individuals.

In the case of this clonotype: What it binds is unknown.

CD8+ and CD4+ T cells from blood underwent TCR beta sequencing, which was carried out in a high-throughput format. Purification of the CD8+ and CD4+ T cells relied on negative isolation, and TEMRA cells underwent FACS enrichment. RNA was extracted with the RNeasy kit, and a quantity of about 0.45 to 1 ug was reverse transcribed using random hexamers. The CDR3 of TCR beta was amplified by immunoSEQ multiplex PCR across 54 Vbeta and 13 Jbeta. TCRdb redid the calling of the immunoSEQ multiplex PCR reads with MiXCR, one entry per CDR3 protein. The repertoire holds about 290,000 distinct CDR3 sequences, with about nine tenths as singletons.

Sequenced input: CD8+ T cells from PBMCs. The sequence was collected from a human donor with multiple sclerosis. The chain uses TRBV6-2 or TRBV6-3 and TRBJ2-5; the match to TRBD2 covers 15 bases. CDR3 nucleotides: TGTGCCAGCAGTAGGACTAGCGGGGGGGCTGAGACCCAGTACTTC. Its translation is CASSRTSGGAETQYF.